The source of this T cell receptor (beta chain) is a study of shared clonotypes between healthy human individuals. An even split of each subset's genomic DNA across several immunoSEQ plates was performed. Clones were sequenced by immunoSEQ multiplex PCR, and TCRdb holds only the in-frame ones, with some missing. This table holds fewer than 600,000 clones, around 75% found once. CDR3 length: 17 amino acids. Trimming pared 3 bases from V and 0 bases from J, leaving 19 bases between. Germline assignment: CDR1 SGHRS and CDR2 YFSETQ. The sample comprised PBMCs. The chain couples TRBV5-1 to TRBJ2-7; D not certain. The receptor's source is a woman in her thirties or forties in good health. Some clones in this sample may be carry-over from other donors' samples. The CDR3, as DNA: TGCGCCAGCAGCTCCGCCACCGGGTCCCTAGGCTCCTACGAGCAGTACTTC. Its translation is CASSSATGSLGSYEQYF.